This T cell receptor beta chain derives from a study of T-cell memory formation after mild COVID-19. Looking at the study overall: Largely, the TCR clusters proved donor specific. The study's findings and limits: Among clones peaking at day 37 in the second wave, SARS-CoV-2 specificity remained unconfirmed. Among CD4+ contracting clones, most were CM and EM, and CD8+ ones EMRA.

Via MiXCR, TCRdb re-called the 5' RACE reads, giving one row per CDR3 protein. The sample lists 300,000 to 400,000 distinct CDR3 sequences, 10% to 15% seen once, with over 20% in the top ten. Germline V gene lookup returns CDR1 MNHEY and CDR2 SVGAGI. The CDR3 runs to 14 residues. Concerning this clonotype itself: Its antigen is unidentified. At one end the junction does not follow the germline gene, possibly because of a read error.

V usage is TRBV6-5 and J usage is TRBJ2-3; D unclear. This TCR was recovered from a man younger than 35 who had mild COVID-19 (a few samples of this study predate the infection). Cell type and time point are not known. Sequencing was carried out using PBMCs or a T cell subset sorted from them (not recorded which). CDR3 loop: CPSSSSVGTDTQYF. In nucleotides, the CDR3 is TGTCCCAGCAGTTCCTCGGTTGGAACAGATACGCAGTATTTT.